Given below is one TCR beta chain in context. This sample is part of a study of CD8 T cells in Susac syndrome. While CD8+ and CD4+ T cells were isolated negatively, TEMRA cells were enriched by FACS. This CDR3 has 15 amino acids. The trim removed 1 base at V and 5 bases at J, leaving 4 bases unmatched. Germline V lookup: CDR1 MNHEY, CDR2 SMNVEV (reference sequence). With random hexamers, reverse transcription was performed on about 0.45 to 1 ug of RNA. Across 54 Vbeta and 13 Jbeta, TCR beta CDR3 was amplified with immunoSEQ multiplex PCR. From the immunoSEQ multiplex PCR reads, TCRdb called clonotypes with MiXCR, one entry per CDR3 protein. This sample has 140,000 or so distinct CDR3 sequences, with roughly 94% found just once.

This chain connects TRBV27 to TRBJ2-1, with 8 bases fitting TRBD2. This TCR derives from a human donor in good health. Source material: CD4+ T cells from PBMCs. As DNA, the CDR3 is TGTGCCAGCAGTTTATGGACTAGCACGGACAATGAGCAGTTCTTC. This translates into CASSLWTSTDNEQFF.